Shown below are 12 T cell receptor beta chains from a single sample sequenced in a study of identical twins. TCRdb called the 5' RACE reads again in MiXCR, with one record for every CDR3 protein. The sample comprises fewer than 450,000 distinct CDR3 sequences, approximately 8.8% of which are singletons, and 8.5% to 10% rests with the top ten. The sequenced sample was naive T cells sorted from blood. The receptors derive from a woman between 45 and 65 years old in good health.

The genes are TRBV18 and TRBJ1-1, with 11 bases identical to TRBD1. J lost 5 bases, V lost 4 bases, and 9 bases had no gene match. The germline CDR1 and CDR2 sequences are KGHSH and LQKENI. This CDR3 is 16 amino acids long. CDR3 DNA sequence: TGTGCCAGCTCACGTATACCGGGACAGGGGGGAACTGAAGCTTTCTTT. This codes for CASSRIPGQGGTEAFF.

There are many counts of this clonotype. The chain joins TRBV5-1 to TRBJ2-3, with a tentative D call TRBD2 (6 bases). Germline V gene data show CDR1 as SGHRS and CDR2 as YFSETQ. Trimming cost V 4 bases and J 2 bases, with 14 bases left between them. The CDR3 is 15 amino acids. CDR3 bases: TGCGCCAGCAGCGTTATAACGGGAGTCACAGATACGCAGTATTTT. Its translation is CASSVITGVTDTQYF.

Worth noting for this clonotype: This CDR3 is missing its conserved last phenylalanine or tryptophan, likely due to a read error. This chain links TRBV18 with TRBJ2-5; no clear D gene. Trimming pared 2 bases from V and 3 bases from J, leaving 4 bases between. CDR1 KGHSH and CDR2 LQKENI come from the germline V gene. The CDR3 spans 12 residues. The CDR3 region has the DNA TGTGCCAGCTCACCAGGGGAAGAGACCCAGTACCTC. It codes for CASSPGEETQYL.

The chain carries TRBV6-6 and TRBJ1-2, with TRBD1 matching over 8 bases. Germline trimming cut 6 bases from V and 8 bases from J; bases unmatched to any gene: 5. Germline CDR1 and CDR2: MNHNY and SVGAGI (reference sequence). The CDR3 contains 12 residues. CDR3 sequence: CASSPTGAGYTF. CDR3 DNA sequence: TGTGCCAGCAGCCCGACAGGGGCGGGCTACACCTTC.

This clonotype appeared many times. V is TRBV7-6 and J is TRBJ2-7, with TRBD2 as a possible D gene (6 bases). CDR3 length: 15 residues. Germline loops: CDR1 SGHVS, CDR2 FNYEAQ. The V gene lost 5 bases and the J gene lost 0 bases, with 14 bases spanning the gap. In nucleotides, the CDR3 is TGTGCCAGCAGCCCTGATGGCGGGACCTCCTACGAGCAGTACTTC. It specifies CASSPDGGTSYEQYF.

This clonotype has at least ten counts. The J gene is TRBJ2-1, the V gene TRBV5-6, with 12 bases fitting TRBD2. Trimming removed 2 bases from V and 7 bases from J; junction bases left unmatched: 4. Germline CDR1 SGHDT, CDR2 YYEEEE. This CDR3 spans 15 amino acids. The CDR3 loop is CASSFSLAGGNEQFF. The CDR3, as DNA: TGTGCCAGCAGCTTTTCACTAGCGGGGGGTAATGAGCAGTTCTTC.

This clonotype was observed at least ten times. The V call is TRBV29-1, the J call TRBJ2-2; D is unclear. Germline lookup yields CDR1 SQVTM and CDR2 ANQGSEA. Trimming took 4 bases from V and 4 from J, leaving 10 bases between them. The CDR3 covers 13 residues. The CDR3 region is CSVGQAFTGELFF. For the CDR3, the DNA is TGCAGCGTTGGTCAGGCATTCACCGGGGAGCTGTTTTTT.

This clonotype has a count of ten or more. The V call is TRBV4-2, the J call TRBJ2-1, with TRBD1 matching 7 bases. The CDR3 has 17 amino acids. The germline V gene has CDR1 LGHNA and CDR2 YNFKEQ. The ends lost 0 bases at V and 8 bases at J; junction bases unmatched: 13. This chain's CDR3 is CASSQEFTGQPGYEQFF. The CDR3 region has the DNA TGTGCCAGCAGCCAAGAATTTACGGGACAGCCGGGCTATGAGCAGTTCTTC.

In DNA, the CDR3 is TGTGCCACCAGCAGAGATCTAGCGGGAGCCCCCCGGGGCGAGCAGTACTTC. Protein sequence: CATSRDLAGAPRGEQYF. V usage is TRBV15 and J usage is TRBJ2-7, with TRBD2 matching over 10 bases. This CDR3 contains 17 residues. Germline assignment: CDR1 LNHNV and CDR2 YYDKDF (reference sequence). Germline trimming cut 0 bases from V and 6 bases from J; bases unmatched to any gene: 11.

The rearrangement links TRBV6-1 to TRBJ2-2, with D possibly TRBD1 on 6 matching bases. The CDR3 loop spans 17 amino acids. Germline lookup yields CDR1 MNHNS and CDR2 SASEGT. V lost 8 bases and J 5 bases, leaving 24 bases between the germline ends. CDR3 protein: CASHPTGHGAVTGELFF. In DNA, the CDR3 is TGTGCCAGCCATCCTACGGGACACGGAGCGGTGACCGGGGAGCTGTTTTTT.

This clonotype has only a few counts. This sequence joins TRBV6-5 and TRBJ2-7; the match to TRBD1 covers 9 bases. CDR1 is MNHEY and CDR2 is SVGAGI in the germline V gene. The CDR3 is 13 amino acids. J was trimmed by 5 bases and V by 1 base; bases with no gene match: 0. The CDR3 DNA reads TGTGCCAGCAGTTACTGGACAGGGGACGAGCAGTACTTC. It codes for CASSYWTGDEQYF.

This clonotype appeared many times. This chain links TRBV5-1 with TRBJ1-1; unclear D gene. CDR1 is SGHRS, CDR2 YFSETQ, per germline. The CDR3 sequence is 12 residues long. The V gene lost 4 bases and the J gene lost 8 bases, with 12 bases spanning the gap. The CDR3 nucleotides are TGCGCCAGCAGCGTCACCAGCAGAGAAGCTTTCTTT. It translates to CASSVTSREAFF. Combining the CDR3 with reference TRBV5-1 and TRBJ1-1 gives the whole variable domain KAGVTQTPRYLIKTRGQQVTLSCSPISGHRSVSWYQQTPGQGLQFLFEYFSETQRNKGNFPGRFSGRQFSNSRSEMNVSTLELGDSALYLCASSVTSREAFFGQGTRLTVV.